These 15 T cell receptor beta chains were all obtained from the same sample, sequenced in a study of cytomegalovirus exposure and HLA in healthy donors. Both 60 Vbeta primers and 13 Jbeta primers went into the PCR. The data were produced by immunoSEQ multiplex PCR, yet TCRdb's version contains in-frame clones alone and is incomplete. Of roughly 100,000 clones in the sample, roughly four fifths were seen once. What was sequenced was PBMCs. The receptors stem from a man over 45 in good health and CMV-seronegative.

The rearrangement joins TRBV9 to TRBJ1-3; D is unresolved. This CDR3 is built from 15 residues. V lost 1 base, J lost 2 bases, and 10 bases lay in between. In germline, CDR1 is SGDLS, CDR2 YYNGEE. CDR3 coding DNA: TGTGCCAGCAGCGTATCAGGTTTTGCTGGAAACACCATATATTTT. Protein sequence: CASSVSGFAGNTIYF. The full variable domain, rest sourced from reference TRBV9 and TRBJ1-3, is DSGVTQTPKHLITATGQRVTLRCSPRSGDLSVYWYQQSLDQGLQFLIQYYNGEERAKGNILERFSAQQFPDLHSELNLSSLELGDSALYFCASSVSGFAGNTIYFGEGSWLTVV.

The chain links TRBV19 to TRBJ1-1; TRBD1 is a possible D gene (6 bases). This CDR3 is 13 amino acids long. Trimming cost V 4 bases and J 3 bases, with 9 bases left between them. Germline V gene sequence: CDR1 LNHDA, CDR2 SQIVND (reference sequence). CDR3 sequence: CASSTGHHTEAFF. In DNA, the CDR3 is TGTGCCAGTAGTACGGGACATCACACTGAAGCTTTCTTT.

As to this clone: The identical CDR3 is also encoded by other nucleotide sequences in the sample. The chain links TRBV7-2 to TRBJ1-3, with no clear D. V shed 3 bases and J shed 0 bases, with 3 bases lying between them. This CDR3 spans 13 amino acids. Germline CDR1 is SGHTA and CDR2 is FQGNSA. The CDR3 reads CASSLSSGNTIYF. The CDR3 DNA reads as TGTGCCAGCAGCTTGAGCTCTGGAAACACCATATATTTT.

The rearrangement uses TRBV19 and TRBJ2-1; D is undetermined. V lost 5 bases to trimming and J lost 10 bases, with 18 bases between them. There are 14 residues in the CDR3. The germline CDR1 and CDR2 sequences are LNHDA and SQIVND (reference sequence). This chain's CDR3 is CASSFYAPIGEQFF. CDR3 coding DNA: TGTGCCAGTAGTTTTTACGCCCCCATCGGGGAGCAGTTCTTC.

This rearrangement joins TRBV10-2 to TRBJ2-5; 10 nucleotides match TRBD2. Trimming cost V 5 bases and J 1 base; bases outside gene matches: 4. The CDR3 has 15 amino acids. CDR1 is WSHSY, CDR2 SAAADI, per germline. CDR3 DNA: TGCGCCAGCAGTAGGACTAGCGGACTCCAAGAGACCCAGTACTTC. This encodes CASSRTSGLQETQYF.

On this clone: An end of the junction differs from the germline gene, which may be a read error. The chain uses TRBV7-9 and TRBJ2-7; 9 bases fit TRBD2. The V gene's germline CDR1 is SEHNR and CDR2 FQNEAQ (reference sequence). The CDR3 runs to 14 residues. CDR3 in DNA: TGTTCCAGCAGCTTATCAGCGGGGGGAGGCGAGCAGTACTTC. Translation gives CSSSLSAGGGEQYF.

The gene calls are TRBV5-6 and TRBJ1-4; 7 nucleotides align to TRBD1. This CDR3 region has 15 residues. Germline lookup yields CDR1 SGHDT and CDR2 YYEEEE. V lost 4 bases and J lost 5; bases outside the gene matches: 8. CDR3 sequence reads: CASSLRGTVNEKLFF. In DNA, the CDR3 is TGTGCCAGCAGCCTTCGAGGGACAGTCAATGAAAAACTGTTTTTT.

This clone appeared once. The rearrangement links TRBV19 to TRBJ2-1; possible D gene TRBD2, 7 bases. V lost 5 bases, J lost 3 bases, and 20 bases lay in between. Per germline, CDR1 LNHDA and CDR2 SQIVND (reference sequence). The CDR3 spans 17 residues. The DNA of the CDR3 is TGTGCCAGTAGTCCCCTGGGCGGGGGCCTTCACTACAATGAGCAGTTCTTC. This codes for CASSPLGGGLHYNEQFF.

V usage is TRBV7-3 and J usage is TRBJ1-4, with unresolved D. The CDR3 spans 15 residues. V gave up 0 bases and J gave up 0 bases, with 5 bases separating them. CDR1 SGHTA and CDR2 FQGTGA come from the germline V gene. CDR3 amino acids: CASSLTPATNEKLFF. CDR3 DNA sequence: TGTGCCAGCAGCTTAACACCAGCAACTAATGAAAAACTGTTTTTT. The full variable domain, completed using reference TRBV7-3 and TRBJ1-4, is GAGVSQTPSNKVTEKGKYVELRCDPISGHTALYWYRQSLGQGPEFLIYFQGTGAADDSGLPNDRFFAVRPEGSVSTLKIQRTERGDSAVYLCASSLTPATNEKLFFGSGTQLSVL.

V is TRBV27 and J is TRBJ1-6; D is possibly TRBD1 (5 bases). The V gene lost 5 bases and the J gene lost 0 bases, with 8 bases spanning the gap. CDR1 and CDR2 from the germline V gene are MNHEY and SMNVEV (reference sequence). The CDR3 has 15 residues. In DNA, the CDR3 is TGTGCCAGCAGTCTCCAGGGCTCCTATAATTCACCCCTCCACTTT. This codes for CASSLQGSYNSPLHF.

This chain joins TRBV4-1 and TRBJ1-6; D remains unclear. V lost 1 base to trimming and J lost 16 bases, with 14 bases between them. The germline gives CDR1 MGHRA, CDR2 YSYEKL. The CDR3 totals 13 residues. The CDR3 coding sequence is TGCGCCAGCAGCCAAGCTTCCAGGCTCTTTCTCCACTTT. The encoded protein is CASSQASRLFLHF.

The chain recombines TRBV6-5 with TRBJ1-1; 7 nucleotides align to TRBD1. CDR1 is MNHEY and CDR2 is SVGAGI in the germline V gene. The CDR3 spans 11 residues. The V gene end was trimmed by 7 bases and the J gene end by 5 bases; junction bases not matched to a gene: 1. This CDR3 reads CASTDRTEAFF. The CDR3 bases are TGTGCCAGCACGGACAGGACTGAAGCTTTCTTT.

The chain couples TRBV7-6 to TRBJ1-6, with 7 nucleotides matching TRBD1. The CDR3 has 15 residues. V shed 2 bases and J 6 bases; nucleotides not matched to a gene: 4. The germline CDR1 and CDR2 sequences are SGHVS and FNYEAQ. The CDR3 coding sequence is TGTGCCAGCAGCTTACATTCAGGGGGTAATTCACCCCTCCACTTT. This sequence encodes CASSLHSGGNSPLHF.

In DNA form, the CDR3 reads TGTGCCAGTAGCGTTCAGGGAAGGAGCACCGGGGAGCTGTTTTTT. This encodes CASSVQGRSTGELFF. The J gene is TRBJ2-2, the V gene TRBV19, with D tentatively TRBD1 (5 bases). CDR3 size: 15 residues. Trimming cost V 6 bases and J 4 bases, with 15 bases left between them. The germline CDR1 and CDR2 sequences are LNHDA and SQIVND (reference sequence). Variable domain in full (rest from reference TRBV19 and TRBJ2-2): DGGITQSPKYLFRKEGQNVTLSCEQNLNHDAMYWYRQDPGQGLRLIYYSQIVNDFQKGDIAEGYSVSREKKESFPLTVTSAQKNPTAFYLCASSVQGRSTGELFFGEGSRLTVL.

With respect to this clone: A read error may account for a junction end that differs from germline. V is TRBV28 and J is TRBJ1-1, with D unclear. CDR3 size: 12 residues. CDR1 and CDR2 (germline): MDHEN, SYDVKM. The CDR3 spells CASSQRETETFF. As DNA, the CDR3 is TGTGCCAGCAGTCAGCGAGAAACTGAAACTTTCTTT.